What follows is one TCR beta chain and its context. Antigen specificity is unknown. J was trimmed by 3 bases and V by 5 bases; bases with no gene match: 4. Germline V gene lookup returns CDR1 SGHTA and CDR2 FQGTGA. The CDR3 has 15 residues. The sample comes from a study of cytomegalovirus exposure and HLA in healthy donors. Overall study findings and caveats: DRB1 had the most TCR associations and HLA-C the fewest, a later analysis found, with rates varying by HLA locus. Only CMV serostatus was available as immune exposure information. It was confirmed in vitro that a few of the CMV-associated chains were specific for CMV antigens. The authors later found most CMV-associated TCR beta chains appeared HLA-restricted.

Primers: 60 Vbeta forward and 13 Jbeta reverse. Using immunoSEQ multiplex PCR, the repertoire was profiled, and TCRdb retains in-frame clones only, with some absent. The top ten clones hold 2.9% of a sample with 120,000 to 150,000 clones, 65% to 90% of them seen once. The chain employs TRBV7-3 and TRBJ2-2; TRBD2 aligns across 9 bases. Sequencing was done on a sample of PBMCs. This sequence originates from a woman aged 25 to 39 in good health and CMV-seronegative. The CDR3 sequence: CASSRRLADTGELFF. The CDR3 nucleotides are TGTGCCAGCAGCCGGAGACTAGCGGACACCGGGGAGCTGTTTTTT.